This T cell receptor (beta chain) appears in the sequencing data of a study of identical twins. Unique molecular identifiers were present on cDNA, and template switching added a universal primer site. In TCRdb, the 5' RACE reads were re-called with MiXCR into one record per CDR3 protein. The profile shows around 290,000 distinct CDR3 sequences, 8% to 9.5% of them singletons. General study results and limits: Alpha sequences that were out-of-frame and twin-shared showed an excess of low generation probability. Insertions ran lower in abundant cord blood beta clonotypes, though not in memory repertoires.

All donors comprised healthy Caucasians. Germline CDR1 is SQVTM and CDR2 is ANQGSEA. The CDR3 length is 11 residues. Trimming left V 7 bases short and J 6 bases short, with 10 bases between. This clonotype was counted between two and nine times. Its antigen is undetermined. The sample was also linked to a second study, of yellow fever vaccine responses in identical twins.

The material sequenced was CD8+ T cells sorted from blood. The chain recombines TRBV29-1 with TRBJ2-1; maybe TRBD1 (6 bases). The source of this sequence is a woman between 18 and 30 years old in good health. CDR3 in amino acids: CSGEGVNEQFF. The CDR3 DNA reads TGCAGCGGCGAGGGGGTCAATGAGCAGTTCTTC.